The TCR beta chain described here comes from a study of cytomegalovirus exposure and HLA in healthy donors. Study conclusions and caveats: Reported results showed that the classifier diagnosed cytomegalovirus status with high specificity and sensitivity. Excluded were some V segments that proved indistinguishable, including TRBV6-2 and TRBV6-3. Upon later analysis, TCR association rates were observed to vary by HLA locus, being highest for DRB1 and lowest for HLA-C.

Looked up from germline, CDR1 is SGHVS and CDR2 is FQNEAQ. This CDR3 has 16 amino acids. J lost 5 bases, V lost 4 bases, and 11 bases had no gene match. Worth noting for this clone: The antigen remains undetermined.

PCR primers comprised 60 Vbeta and 13 Jbeta primers. In the original workflow: Unique TCR beta chains numbered 80 million to 95 million in a later analysis, with about 11 million shared. The repertoire was sequenced with immunoSEQ multiplex PCR; TCRdb's copy has only in-frame clones and lacks some. Clone size and the V and J calls come from that table; the DNA yielded D and trimming. The table has some 160,000 clones, less than 80% seen once. The sequencing sample was made of PBMCs. The rearrangement joins TRBV7-8 to TRBJ1-1, with TRBD1 identical over 9 bases. The TCR was taken from a woman between 35 and 50 years old in good health and CMV-seronegative. For the CDR3, the DNA is TGTGCCAGCAGCTCCACCGTCCCGGGACAGGGAACTGAAGCTTTCTTT. This codes for CASSSTVPGQGTEAFF.